This T cell receptor beta chain was obtained from a study of blood T cells in healthy people across ages. Through a sample-barcoded 5' primer and a J-beta primer mix, a second PCR was run for roughly 7 to 11 cycles. Via MiXCR, TCRdb re-called the 5' RACE reads, giving one row per CDR3 protein. The sample yields fewer than 800,000 distinct CDR3 sequences, 20% to 25% seen once. Germline assignment: CDR1 PRHDT and CDR2 FYEKMQ (reference sequence). The CDR3 length is 14 residues. J gave up 5 bases and V 8 bases, and 10 bases lay outside the gene matches. These data were also reused for a study on T cells of mothers and their children.

Sequenced input: blood. The rearrangement links TRBV13 to TRBJ1-2; 8 bases map to TRBD1. This clonotype originated in a boy aged 5-17 years in good health. Here the CDR3 reads CASGDSQGAYGYTF. The CDR3 DNA reads TGTGCCAGCGGGGATAGCCAGGGGGCTTATGGCTACACCTTC. Supplemented by reference TRBV13 and TRBJ1-2, the full variable domain reads AAGVIQSPRHLIKEKRETATLKCYPIPRHDTVYWYQQGPGQDPQFLISFYEKMQSDKGSIPDRFSAQQFSDYHSELNMSSLELGDSALYFCASGDSQGAYGYTFGSGTRLTVV.